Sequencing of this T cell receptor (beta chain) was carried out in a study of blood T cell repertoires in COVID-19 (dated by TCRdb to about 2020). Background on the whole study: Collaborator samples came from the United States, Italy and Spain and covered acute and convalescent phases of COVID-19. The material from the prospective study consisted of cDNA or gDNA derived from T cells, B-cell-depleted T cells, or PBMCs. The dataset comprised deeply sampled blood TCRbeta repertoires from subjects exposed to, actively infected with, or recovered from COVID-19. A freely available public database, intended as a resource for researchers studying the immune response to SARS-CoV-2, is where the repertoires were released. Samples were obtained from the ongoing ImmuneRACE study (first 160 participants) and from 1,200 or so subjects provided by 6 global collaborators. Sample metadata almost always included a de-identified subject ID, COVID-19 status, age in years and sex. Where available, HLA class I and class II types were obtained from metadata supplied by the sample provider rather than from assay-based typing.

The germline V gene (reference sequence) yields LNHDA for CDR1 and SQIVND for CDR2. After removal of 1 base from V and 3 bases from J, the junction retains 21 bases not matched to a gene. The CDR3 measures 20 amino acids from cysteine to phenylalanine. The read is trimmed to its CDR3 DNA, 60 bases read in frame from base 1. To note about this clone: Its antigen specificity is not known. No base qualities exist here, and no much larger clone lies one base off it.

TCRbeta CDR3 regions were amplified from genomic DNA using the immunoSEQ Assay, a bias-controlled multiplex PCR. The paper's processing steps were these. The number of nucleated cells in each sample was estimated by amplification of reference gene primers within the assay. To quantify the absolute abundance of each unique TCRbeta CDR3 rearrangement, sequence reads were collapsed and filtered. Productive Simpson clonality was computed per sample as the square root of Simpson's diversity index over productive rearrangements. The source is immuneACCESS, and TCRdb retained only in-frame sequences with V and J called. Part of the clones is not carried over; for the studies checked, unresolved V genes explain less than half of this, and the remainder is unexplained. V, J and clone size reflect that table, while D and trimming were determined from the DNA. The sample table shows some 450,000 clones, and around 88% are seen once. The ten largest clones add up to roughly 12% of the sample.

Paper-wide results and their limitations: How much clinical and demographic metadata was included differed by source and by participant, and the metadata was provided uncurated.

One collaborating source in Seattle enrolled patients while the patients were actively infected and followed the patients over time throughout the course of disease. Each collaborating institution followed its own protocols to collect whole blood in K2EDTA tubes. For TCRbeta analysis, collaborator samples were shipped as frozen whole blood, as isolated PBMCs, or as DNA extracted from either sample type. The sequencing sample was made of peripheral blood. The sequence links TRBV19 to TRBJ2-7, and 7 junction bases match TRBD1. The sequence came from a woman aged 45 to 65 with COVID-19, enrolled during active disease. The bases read TGTGCCAGTAGTATAGGGTTCCCCGGGACAGCCGTTCCTCGAAACTACGAGCAGTACTTC. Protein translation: CASSIGFPGTAVPRNYEQYF. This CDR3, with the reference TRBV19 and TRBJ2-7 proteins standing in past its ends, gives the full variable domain DGGITQSPKYLFRKEGQNVTLSCEQNLNHDAMYWYRQDPGQGLRLIYYSQIVNDFQKGDIAEGYSVSREKKESFPLTVTSAQKNPTAFYLCASSIGFPGTAVPRNYEQYFGPGTRLTVT.